These 23 T cell receptor beta chains came from one sample sequenced in a study of identical twins. TCRdb redid the calling of the 5' RACE reads with MiXCR, one entry per CDR3 protein. The table includes 1.5 million to 2 million distinct CDR3 sequences, under 35% detected once. Sequencing was carried out using cord blood. These receptors were taken from a newborn girl in good health.

This clonotype has just a few counts. The rearrangement links TRBV6-6 to TRBJ2-7; TRBD1 aligns across 9 bases. The CDR3 extends over 15 amino acids. Per the germline V gene, CDR1 is MNHNY and CDR2 is SVGAGI (reference sequence). V was clipped by 0 bases and J by 7 bases; unmatched bases: 7. The CDR3 bases are TGTGCCAGCAGTTACTCGTGGGACAGGGCGGTGGAGCAGTACTTC. Encoded protein: CASSYSWDRAVEQYF.

For this clonotype: Just one base apart from a much larger clone, this may be a read error. The chain has TRBV4-2 and TRBJ2-7; tentatively, D is TRBD2 (7 bases). The CDR3 contains 16 residues. Germline CDR1 reads LGHNA; CDR2 reads YNFKEQ. The chain's CDR3 is CACSQDVSGGAYEQYF. CDR3 sequence (DNA): TGTGCCTGCAGCCAAGATGTATCGGGGGGCGCCTACGAGCAGTACTTC.

The table lists this clonotype with a count of one. V usage is TRBV28 and J usage is TRBJ2-1; D gene ambiguous. CDR1 is MDHEN and CDR2 is SYDVKM in the germline V gene. Trimming removed 5 bases from V and 8 bases from J, with 22 bases in between. The CDR3 is 16 amino acids. The DNA for the CDR3 is TGTGCCAGCAGTCATGGTGTGGGAACCCGCCGCGATGAGCAGTTCTTC. Its protein product is CASSHGVGTRRDEQFF.

This sequence joins TRBV28 and TRBJ2-1; 9 bases align to TRBD1. The CDR3 spans 15 residues. Germline lookup yields CDR1 MDHEN and CDR2 SYDVKM. V lost 6 bases, J lost 10 bases, and 13 bases stayed unmatched. CDR3 coding DNA: TGTGCCAGCAGCTCGTCCGGGACAGGGTCCTACGAGCAGTTCTTC. Translated, it gives CASSSSGTGSYEQFF.

This clonotype was picked up a small number of times. V usage is TRBV5-1 and J usage is TRBJ2-1; TRBD2 agrees at 16 bases. Germline CDR1 is SGHRS and CDR2 is YFSETQ. CDR3 length: 18 amino acids. Trimming removed 4 bases from V and 2 bases from J; junction bases left unmatched: 6. CDR3 coding DNA: TGCGCCAGCAGCGGGGGACTAGCGGGAGGGTCAACCTACAATGAGCAGTTCTTC. Translation: CASSGGLAGGSTYNEQFF. The variable domain in full, completed from reference TRBV5-1 and TRBJ2-1, reads KAGVTQTPRYLIKTRGQQVTLSCSPISGHRSVSWYQQTPGQGLQFLFEYFSETQRNKGNFPGRFSGRQFSNSRSEMNVSTLELGDSALYLCASSGGLAGGSTYNEQFFGPGTRLTVL.

This clonotype was seen a handful of times. This sequence joins TRBV4-2 and TRBJ2-5; 9 bases match TRBD2. CDR1 and CDR2 (germline): LGHNA, YNFKEQ. Losses at the gene ends were 0 bases for V and 11 bases for J; bases not matched to a gene: 16. The CDR3 is 17 residues long. The CDR3, as DNA: TGTGCCAGCAGCCAAGATATTAGCGGGAGATTATCCGATGAGCAGTACTTC. Translating it yields CASSQDISGRLSDEQYF.

This clonotype was seen a handful of times. This sequence joins TRBV5-1 and TRBJ2-5, with 7 bases identical to TRBD2. The CDR3 spans 16 residues. V shed 0 bases and J 0 bases; nucleotides not matched to a gene: 5. The germline V gene has CDR1 SGHRS and CDR2 YFSETQ. The CDR3 region has the DNA TGCGCCAGCAGCTTGGATCCAGCGGGGCACCAAGAGACCCAGTACTTC. Translation gives CASSLDPAGHQETQYF. Together with reference TRBV5-1 and TRBJ2-5, the CDR3 gives the full variable domain: KAGVTQTPRYLIKTRGQQVTLSCSPISGHRSVSWYQQTPGQGLQFLFEYFSETQRNKGNFPGRFSGRQFSNSRSEMNVSTLELGDSALYLCASSLDPAGHQETQYFGPGTRLLVL.

This clonotype was seen only a few times. CDR3 DNA sequence: TGCAGTGCTACCGAGCTAGCGGGAGGGTACAATGAGCAGTTCTTC. Encoded protein: CSATELAGGYNEQFF. The chain has TRBV20-1 and TRBJ2-1; 12 nucleotides agree with TRBD2. This CDR3 region has 15 residues. Germline assignment: CDR1 DFQATT and CDR2 SNEGSKA (reference sequence). Trimming removed 4 bases from V and 4 bases from J; junction bases left unmatched: 5.

The J gene is TRBJ2-4, the V gene TRBV7-9, with 7 bases fitting TRBD2. CDR3 length: 16 residues. Per germline, CDR1 SEHNR and CDR2 FQNEAQ (reference sequence). Losses at the gene ends were 5 bases for V and 1 base for J; bases not matched to a gene: 8. The CDR3 reads CASSPIAGLAKNIQYF. CDR3 DNA: TGTGCCAGCAGCCCAATAGCGGGTTTGGCCAAAAACATTCAGTACTTC.

This clonotype was seen a handful of times. The CDR3 reads CASSHHRLAVSSYNEQFF. The CDR3 region has the DNA TGTGCCAGCAGCCACCATCGACTAGCGGTTAGCTCCTACAATGAGCAGTTCTTC. The rearrangement uses TRBV28 and TRBJ2-1; 9 nucleotides match TRBD2. Per the germline V gene, CDR1 is MDHEN and CDR2 is SYDVKM. V gave up 6 bases and J gave up 0 bases; unmatched junction bases: 12. The CDR3 is 18 residues long.

This clonotype was seen only once. One junction end disagrees with the germline gene, perhaps due to a read error. The rearrangement joins TRBV10-3 to TRBJ1-5, with 7 bases that match TRBD1. Germline V gives CDR1 ENHRY, CDR2 SYGVKD. CDR3 size: 15 residues. Here the CDR3 DNA reads TGTGCCGTCAGTGTTAGACAGGGCTTCAATCAGCCCCAGCATTTT. Protein: CAVSVRQGFNQPQHF.

The chain joins TRBV5-1 to TRBJ2-3, with 7 bases aligning to TRBD2. Germline V CDR1 and CDR2: SGHRS, YFSETQ. With V trimmed by 5 bases and J by 4 bases, 7 bases remained unmatched. The CDR3 runs to 14 residues. The CDR3 protein is CASRREGPPDTQYF. For the CDR3, the DNA is TGCGCCAGCAGGAGGGAGGGCCCCCCAGATACGCAGTATTTT. Using reference TRBV5-1 and TRBJ2-3 for the parts outside the CDR3, the full variable domain is KAGVTQTPRYLIKTRGQQVTLSCSPISGHRSVSWYQQTPGQGLQFLFEYFSETQRNKGNFPGRFSGRQFSNSRSEMNVSTLELGDSALYLCASRREGPPDTQYFGPGTRLTVL.

This clonotype was detected only a few times. The J gene is TRBJ1-2, the V gene TRBV5-1; TRBD1 agrees at 7 bases. Germline V CDR1 and CDR2: SGHRS, YFSETQ. The CDR3 consists of 14 residues. V trimming: 1 base; J trimming: 6 bases; junction bases outside the gene matches: 6. CDR3 amino acids: CASSLTGVGDGYTF. CDR3 DNA sequence: TGCGCCAGCAGCTTGACAGGGGTAGGCGATGGCTACACCTTC.

V is TRBV28 and J is TRBJ1-1; D gene uncertain. V was cut by 5 bases and J by 1 base, with 11 bases left in between. The CDR3 totals 14 residues. Per the germline V gene, CDR1 is MDHEN and CDR2 is SYDVKM. DNA of the CDR3: TGTGCCAGCAGTGCTGGGATGGGGAACACTGAAGCTTTCTTT. It is translated as CASSAGMGNTEAFF.

The CDR3 loop is CASASDRANEKLFF. As DNA, the CDR3 is TGTGCTAGTGCCTCGGACAGGGCTAATGAAAAACTGTTTTTT. The chain recombines TRBV12-5 with TRBJ1-4; 8 bases are a match to TRBD1. CDR1 is LGHNT, CDR2 FRNRAP, per germline. This CDR3 has 14 residues. V was pared by 7 bases and J by 3 bases, with 4 bases of the junction left unmatched.

The CDR3 loop is CASTTGLAGDYNEQYF. The CDR3, as DNA: TGTGCCAGCACCACAGGGTTAGCGGGGGACTACAATGAGCAGTACTTC. The J gene is TRBJ2-1, the V gene TRBV27, with TRBD2 matching 9 bases. The end of the DNA is better explained by TRBJ2-7, so the J call may be wrong. The germline V gene has CDR1 MNHEY and CDR2 SMNVEV (reference sequence). The CDR3 is 16 residues long.

The table lists this clonotype with a few counts. CDR3 bases: TGTGCCAGCAAGGGACTAGCGGGCTATGAGCAGTTCTTC. It yields the protein CASKGLAGYEQFF. The chain employs TRBV3-1 and TRBJ2-1; 12 nucleotides match TRBD2. This CDR3 has 13 residues. Germline V gene lookup returns CDR1 LGHDT and CDR2 YNNKEL (reference sequence). The J segment lost 8 bases and the V segment lost 7 bases, leaving 3 bases of the junction unmatched.

The chain joins TRBV20-1 to TRBJ2-3; D uncertain. Germline CDR1 reads DFQATT; CDR2 reads SNEGSKA (reference sequence). The CDR3 is 12 amino acids. Between the trimmed V and J ends, which lost 1 base and 6 bases, there was a span of 8 bases. CDR3 DNA: TGCAGTGCTAGAGCCAACTGGGATACGCAGTATTTT. Amino acids: CSARANWDTQYF.

In the case of this clonotype: The germline gene is not matched at one end of the junction; a read error may be the cause. The chain employs TRBV5-1 and TRBJ2-2; 12 bases map to TRBD2. CDR1 and CDR2 from the germline V gene are SGHRS and YFSETQ. The CDR3 length is 18 residues. The CDR3 DNA follows: TGCGCCGGCAGACCCAGACTAGCGGGGGTTTTAAACACCGGGGAGCTGTTTTTT. The encoded protein is CAGRPRLAGVLNTGELFF.

CDR3: CASSLPRTGADTEAFF. In DNA, the CDR3 is TGTGCCAGCAGCTTACCCCGGACAGGGGCGGACACTGAAGCTTTCTTT. This sequence joins TRBV7-9 and TRBJ1-1; 9 bases align to TRBD1. CDR3 length equals 16 residues. Trimming took 2 bases from V and 3 from J; bases not matched to a gene: 7. Germline CDR1 is SEHNR and CDR2 is FQNEAQ (reference sequence).

The chain combines TRBV7-2 with TRBJ2-1; the match to TRBD2 covers 10 bases. CDR1 and CDR2 from the germline V gene are SGHTA and FQGNSA. Losses at the gene ends were 6 bases for V and 13 bases for J; bases not matched to a gene: 18. The CDR3 sequence is 16 residues long. CDR3 in amino acids: CASRPTPPGLAGVQFF. The CDR3 nucleotides read TGTGCCAGCAGACCAACCCCTCCGGGGCTAGCGGGAGTTCAGTTCTTC.

This clonotype came up a few times. V gene TRBV5-5 combines with J gene TRBJ2-1; TRBD1 is a possible D gene (5 bases). The CDR3 has 15 amino acids. CDR1 and CDR2 from the germline V gene are SGHKS and YYEKEE (reference sequence). Trimming took off 4 bases at V and 5 bases at J, with 16 bases between the two ends. CDR3 sequence: CASSLTITGNNEQFF. The CDR3 coding sequence is TGTGCCAGCAGCCTCACGATCACAGGTAACAATGAGCAGTTCTTC.

This clonotype showed up just once. The rearrangement joins TRBV9 to TRBJ2-1, with TRBD2 matching over 7 bases. The CDR3 has 17 amino acids. The V and J ends lost 0 bases and 5 bases, in that order; junction bases with no gene match: 11. The germline V gene encodes CDR1 SGDLS and CDR2 YYNGEE. The CDR3 DNA reads TGTGCCAGCAGCGTAGGGGCCCTAGCGGATCCAAACAATGAGCAGTTCTTC. Its protein is CASSVGALADPNNEQFF.